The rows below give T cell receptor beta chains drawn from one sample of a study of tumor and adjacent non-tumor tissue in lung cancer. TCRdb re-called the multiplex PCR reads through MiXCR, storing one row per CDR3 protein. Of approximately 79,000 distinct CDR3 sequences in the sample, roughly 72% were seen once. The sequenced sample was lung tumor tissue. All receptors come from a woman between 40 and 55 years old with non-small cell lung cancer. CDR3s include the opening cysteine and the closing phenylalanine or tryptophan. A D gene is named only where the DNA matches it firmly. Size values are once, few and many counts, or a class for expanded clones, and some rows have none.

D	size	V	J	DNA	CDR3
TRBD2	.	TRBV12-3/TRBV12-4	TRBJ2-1	TGTGCCAACAGTTTAGCTCGTAGGCGGGGCGGGGGTGAGCAGTTCTTC	CANSLARRRGGGEQFF
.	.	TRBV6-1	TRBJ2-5	TGTGCCATCAGAGGAGAGGGATTAGCGCAAGAGACCCAGTACTTC	CAIRGEGLAQETQYF
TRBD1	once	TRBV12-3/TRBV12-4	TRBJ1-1	TGTGCCAGCAGTCCCTACATGGACAGGCGAAACACTGAAGCTTTATTT	CASSPYMDRRNTEALF
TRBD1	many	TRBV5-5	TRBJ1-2	TGTGCCAGCAGCCCAGCGCGGACAGGGCTAAATGGGGGCTACACCTTC	CASSPARTGLNGGYTF
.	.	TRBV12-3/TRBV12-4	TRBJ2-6	TGTGCCAGCAGATCGGACAGAGCTTCCTCTGGGGACAACGTCCTGTCTTTC	CASRSDRASSGDNVLSF
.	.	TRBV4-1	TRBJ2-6	TGCGCCAGCAGCCAAGTGAGGACTGGGGCCAGCGTCCGGACTTTC	CASSQVRTGASVRTF
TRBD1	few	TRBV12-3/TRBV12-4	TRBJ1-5	TGTGCCAACACCCCCGGACAGGGCTGGAATCAGCCCCAGCATTTT	CANTPGQGWNQPQHF
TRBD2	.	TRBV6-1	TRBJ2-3	TGTGCCAACAGTATCATAGCGGGGGGGGACACTGATACGCAGTATTTT	CANSIIAGGDTDTQYF
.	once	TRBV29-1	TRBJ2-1	TGCAGCGTTGCAGAGGGATGCTCCTACAATGAGCAGTTCTTC	CSVAEGCSYNEQFF
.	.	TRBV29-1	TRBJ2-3	TGCAGCGTTGAAACCGTTAGACATGGTCTGAGCACAGATACGCAGTATTTT	CSVETVRHGLSTDTQYF
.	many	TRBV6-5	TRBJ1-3	TGTGCCAGCAGTTACTCTCAGGGTCCCTCTGGGAACACCATATATTTT	CASSYSQGPSGNTIYF
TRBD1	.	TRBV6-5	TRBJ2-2	TGTGCTAGCCGTTACCAGGGGGCACGGGCCGGGGAGCTGTTTTTT	CASRYQGARAGELFF
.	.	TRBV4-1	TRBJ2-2	TGCGCCAGCAGCCAAGAATGGGCTACGAACACCTGGGAGTTGTTTTTT	CASSQEWATNTWELFF